The 29 T cell receptor beta chains below were found in one sample sequenced in a study of regulatory T cells in long-lasting Graves disease. The time point is: newly diagnosed GD, antithyroid drugs for less than 3 months. Extracted RNA from PBMCs served as the source of the TCR library. According to the study, TCR beta libraries were built with iRepertoire HTBI primers and CDR3-region Arm-PCR. TCRdb independently ran MiXCR on the multiplex PCR reads; one entry per CDR3 protein. The sample yields about 500,000 distinct CDR3 sequences, roughly 16% seen once. A further study also used this sample, focusing on T cells in Graves' hyperthyroidism and ophthalmopathy.

Sequencing was performed on peripheral blood mononuclear cells (PBMCs), taken at new diagnosis, from a patient treated with antithyroid drugs. All receptors come from a man in his forties or fifties with Graves disease.

The chain combines TRBV19 with TRBJ2-6, with D unresolved. This CDR3 region has 15 residues. V was trimmed by 3 bases and J by 0 bases, leaving 6 bases between them. Per the germline V gene, CDR1 is LNHDA and CDR2 is SQIVND (reference sequence). In DNA, the CDR3 is TGTGCCAGTAGTATTGCAGGCTCTGGGGCCAACGTCCTGACTTTC. It codes for CASSIAGSGANVLTF.

This clonotype was detected only a few times. This rearrangement joins TRBV19 to TRBJ2-7; D is unclear. The CDR3 length is 14 residues. With 4 bases removed from V and 5 bases from J, the gap between germline ends came to 15 bases. CDR1 LNHDA and CDR2 SQIVND come from the germline V gene (reference sequence). CDR3 sequence (DNA): TGTGCCAGTAGTAGACTCTCCGCCTACGACGAGCAGTACTTC. This translates into CASSRLSAYDEQYF.

This clonotype came up many times. The chain couples TRBV5-1 to TRBJ2-1; a weak D match, TRBD2 (5 bases). In germline, CDR1 is SGHRS, CDR2 YFSETQ. The V gene lost 6 bases and the J gene lost 6 bases, with 25 bases spanning the gap. The CDR3 runs 17 residues. The CDR3 loop is CASNLGPGNPRLNEQFF. DNA of the CDR3: TGCGCCAGCAACCTAGGGCCGGGGAATCCTAGACTCAATGAGCAGTTCTTC.

There are many counts of this clonotype. CDR3 nucleotides: TGTGCCAGCAGCTCCAGGGGAAACTCCTACGAGCAGTACTTC. Its translation is CASSSRGNSYEQYF. The V call is TRBV12-3 or TRBV12-4, the J call TRBJ2-7; D may be TRBD1 (6 bases). V was trimmed by 6 bases and J by 0 bases, leaving 12 bases between them. The CDR3 loop spans 14 amino acids.

Notes on this clonotype: The germline gene is not matched at one end of the junction; a read error may be the cause. The chain couples TRBV6-1 to TRBJ2-7, with TRBD1 matching over 10 bases. The CDR3 covers 15 residues. The germline V gene encodes CDR1 MNHNS and CDR2 SASEGT. CDR3 in DNA: TGTACCAGCAGTGGTCCGGACAGGGGGAGATACGAGCAGTACTTC. Protein product: CTSSGPDRGRYEQYF.

Many counts were recorded for this clonotype. The chain employs TRBV20-1 and TRBJ2-1, with 11 bases matching TRBD2. The germline CDR1 and CDR2 sequences are DFQATT and SNEGSKA (reference sequence). This CDR3 region has 15 residues. V gave up 0 bases and J gave up 3 bases; unmatched junction bases: 1. CDR3 sequence: CSARDLAGGYNEQFF. The CDR3 DNA is TGCAGTGCTAGAGATCTAGCGGGAGGCTACAATGAGCAGTTCTTC.

This clonotype was seen many times. The chain uses TRBV27 and TRBJ2-2; 7 bases match TRBD1. The CDR3 is made up of 14 amino acids. CDR1 MNHEY and CDR2 SMNVEV come from the germline V gene (reference sequence). J gave up 5 bases and V 8 bases, and 8 bases lay outside the gene matches. CDR3 sequence (DNA): TGTGCCAGCTGTAGGGGGCTATATACCGGGGAGCTGTTTTTT. As protein: CASCRGLYTGELFF.

This clonotype was found many times. This sequence joins TRBV27 and TRBJ1-6; D uncertain. There are 15 residues in the CDR3. V was pared by 0 bases and J by 4 bases, with 7 bases between. Germline values: CDR1 MNHEY, CDR2 SMNVEV (reference sequence). In DNA form, the CDR3 reads TGTGCCAGCAGTTTATCCGGCGGATATAATTCACCCCTCCACTTT. It translates to CASSLSGGYNSPLHF.

The chain joins TRBV4-1 to TRBJ2-2; the D gene is possibly TRBD2 (5 bases). This CDR3 comprises 14 residues. In germline, CDR1 is MGHRA, CDR2 YSYEKL. The germline V and J ends were trimmed by 3 bases and 7 bases, with 12 bases remaining between them. The CDR3 sequence is CASSHGSAGGELFF. For the CDR3, the DNA is TGCGCCAGCAGCCATGGTAGCGCGGGCGGGGAGCTGTTTTTT.

This clonotype was detected many times. The V call is TRBV27, the J call TRBJ2-6; TRBD2 matches 8 bases. The ends lost 6 bases at V and 0 bases at J; junction bases unmatched: 13. Germline CDR1 reads MNHEY; CDR2 reads SMNVEV (reference sequence). This CDR3 region has 19 residues. The CDR3, as DNA: TGTGCCAGCAGGGGACGGGGGGGCGTCCGGCTCTCTGGGGCCAACGTCCTGACTTTC. Translating it yields CASRGRGGVRLSGANVLTF.

This clonotype was observed at least ten times. The chain combines TRBV7-2 with TRBJ2-3, with D unclear. Germline CDR1 and CDR2: SGHTA and FQGNSA. The V end was cut by 4 bases, the J end by 0 bases, with 2 bases between. The CDR3 sequence is 12 residues long. The CDR3 region has the DNA TGTGCCAGCAGCTACAGCACAGATACGCAGTATTTT. Translated: CASSYSTDTQYF.

This clonotype was recorded at least ten times. The rearrangement uses TRBV27 and TRBJ2-1, with TRBD2 matching over 14 bases. Germline V CDR1 and CDR2: MNHEY, SMNVEV (reference sequence). J lost 6 bases, V lost 3 bases, and 10 bases had no gene match. The CDR3 extends over 18 amino acids. CDR3 sequence: CASSLLRGLAGGSNEQFF. In DNA, the CDR3 is TGTGCCAGCAGTTTGCTACGTGGACTAGCGGGAGGCAGCAATGAGCAGTTCTTC.

This clonotype has more than one count but fewer than ten. The chain combines TRBV6-1 with TRBJ2-7; TRBD1 aligns across 10 bases. V lost 3 bases and J lost 4; bases outside the gene matches: 9. CDR1 and CDR2 from the germline V gene are MNHNS and SASEGT. The CDR3 covers 16 residues. CDR3 loop: CASSETGDRGRYEQYF. The CDR3 DNA reads as TGTGCCAGCAGTGAGACGGGGGACAGGGGAAGGTACGAGCAGTACTTC.

The sample holds a few counts of this clonotype. The V gene is TRBV6-2 or TRBV6-3, the J gene TRBJ1-6; weak D call: TRBD1 (6 bases). In germline, CDR1 is MNHEY, CDR2 SVGEGT. The CDR3 runs to 17 residues. The V gene lost 0 bases and the J gene lost 7 bases, with 16 bases spanning the gap. The CDR3: CASSYSTGDGGNSPLHF. CDR3 coding DNA: TGTGCCAGCAGTTACTCAACCGGGGACGGGGGCAATTCACCCCTCCACTTT.

With respect to this clonotype: The junction does not match germline at one end; this may be a read error. This chain joins TRBV29-1 and TRBJ1-3; D is uncertain. Germline CDR1 reads SQVTM; CDR2 reads ANQGSEA. There are 14 residues in the CDR3. The CDR3 loop reads CSVGWGSSGNTIYF. The DNA for the CDR3 is TGCAGCGTTGGGTGGGGTAGCTCTGGGAACACCATATATTTT.

DNA for the CDR3: TGTGCCAGCAGGGTAGCGGGAGTCCCCTACGAGCAGTACTTC. This encodes CASRVAGVPYEQYF. The chain carries TRBV27 and TRBJ2-7, with 9 bases fitting TRBD2. V was pared by 6 bases and J by 2 bases, with 5 bases of the junction left unmatched. Looked up from germline, CDR1 is MNHEY and CDR2 is SMNVEV (reference sequence). The CDR3 is 14 residues long.

This clonotype was observed a few times. The chain has TRBV29-1 and TRBJ2-5; either TRBD1 or TRBD2 may fit D (6 bases each). CDR1 is SQVTM, CDR2 ANQGSEA, per germline. The CDR3 is 12 amino acids. V was clipped by 7 bases and J by 4 bases, with 13 bases between them. CDR3 DNA sequence: TGCAGCGCCCTGTGGGGGGCAGAGACCCAGTACTTC. Its protein product is CSALWGAETQYF.

The CDR3 region is CASREAGTGELFF. DNA of the CDR3: TGCGCCAGCAGGGAAGCAGGGACCGGGGAGCTGTTTTTT. V and J are TRBV5-1 and TRBJ2-2; a weak D match, TRBD1 (5 bases). The V gene's germline CDR1 is SGHRS and CDR2 YFSETQ. The CDR3 has 13 residues. Trimming took off 5 bases at V and 5 bases at J, with 10 bases between the two ends.

This chain links TRBV28 with TRBJ2-1, with unresolved D. The CDR3 is 14 amino acids. V lost 6 bases and J 8 bases, leaving 17 bases between the germline ends. Germline V lookup: CDR1 MDHEN, CDR2 SYDVKM. The CDR3 bases are TGTGCCAGCAGATTTCCCCCCGCAGTCGATGAGCAGTTCTTC. Translation: CASRFPPAVDEQFF.

This clonotype was found many times. The genes are TRBV5-1 and TRBJ2-7; 9 bases match TRBD2. J lost 2 bases, V lost 4 bases, and 7 bases had no gene match. This CDR3 contains 15 residues. The V gene's germline CDR1 is SGHRS and CDR2 YFSETQ. The CDR3 bases are TGCGCCAGCAGCAAAGGACTAGCGCCTACCTACGAGCAGTACTTC. It translates to CASSKGLAPTYEQYF.

This clonotype was observed at least ten times. The CDR3 nucleotides are TGTGCCAGCAGTAAACCGGGCCATAATTCACCCCTCCACTTT. Amino acid sequence: CASSKPGHNSPLHF. The V and J genes are TRBV28 and TRBJ1-6, with D uncertain. The CDR3 is 14 amino acids. V was shortened by 5 bases and J by 5 bases, with 10 bases between the two germline ends. Per germline, CDR1 MDHEN and CDR2 SYDVKM.

This clonotype was counted many times. One junction end does not reproduce the germline sequence, and a read error may be involved. The genes are TRBV28 and TRBJ2-7; D might be TRBD1 or TRBD2, each matching 5 bases. CDR1 MDHEN and CDR2 SYDVKM come from the germline V gene. The CDR3 loop spans 14 amino acids. The CDR3 loop is CASNLSWDHDEQYF. The DNA of the CDR3 is TGTGCCAGCAATTTATCCTGGGACCACGACGAGCAGTACTTC.

This clonotype was found a few times. The rearrangement uses TRBV30 and TRBJ1-5, with D perhaps matching TRBD1 (5 bases). Trimming took 4 bases from V and 3 from J, leaving 10 bases between them. Germline V CDR1 and CDR2: GTSNPN, SVGIG (reference sequence). The CDR3 loop spans 13 amino acids. This chain's CDR3 is CAWTQGINQPQHF. Here the CDR3 DNA reads TGTGCCTGGACCCAGGGTATCAATCAGCCCCAGCATTTT.

Notes on this clonotype: This may be a read error, as it is one base from a much larger clone. The chain employs TRBV10-3 and TRBJ2-1; 9 nucleotides match TRBD2. Germline V gives CDR1 ENHRY, CDR2 SYGVKD. The CDR3 loop spans 15 amino acids. Trimming took 5 bases from V and 7 from J; bases not matched to a gene: 9. The CDR3 DNA follows: TGTGCCATCAGTCCCGGGACTAGCAGTCCAAATGAGCAGTTCTTC. Translation: CAISPGTSSPNEQFF.

This clonotype was picked up many times. The chain has TRBV11-2 and TRBJ2-1; tentatively, D is TRBD2 (6 bases). In germline, CDR1 is SGHAT, CDR2 FQNNGV. The CDR3 runs to 13 residues. V lost 0 bases to trimming and J lost 9 bases, with 9 bases between them. The DNA of the CDR3 is TGTGCCAGCAGCTTAGAACTAGCTTTTGAGCAGTTCTTC. Translated, it gives CASSLELAFEQFF.

This clonotype was counted between two and nine times. Sequence at one end of the junction differs from germline and may be a read error. The V and J genes are TRBV9 and TRBJ2-3; 8 bases agree with TRBD1. The CDR3 has 15 amino acids. Germline loops: CDR1 SGDLS, CDR2 YYNGEE. CDR3 in DNA: TGTGCCAACAGCGGTAGGACAGGGCGAGGAGATACGCAGTATTTT. It translates to CANSGRTGRGDTQYF.

This clonotype was detected only a few times. The chain carries TRBV28 and TRBJ1-6; weak D call: TRBD1 (5 bases). This CDR3 spans 14 amino acids. V lost 3 bases and J lost 7, with 10 bases in between. The germline V gene has CDR1 MDHEN and CDR2 SYDVKM. CDR3 coding DNA: TGTGCCAGCAGTTTTGGGCAGGGCAATTCACCCCTCCACTTT. This codes for CASSFGQGNSPLHF. Full variable domain (outside the CDR3, taken from reference TRBV28 and TRBJ1-6): DVKVTQSSRYLVKRTGEKVFLECVQDMDHENMFWYRQDPGLGLRLIYFSYDVKMKEKGDIPEGYSVSREKKERFSLILESASTNQTSMYLCASSFGQGNSPLHFGNGTRLTVT.

This clonotype was counted at least ten times. This rearrangement joins TRBV12-3 or TRBV12-4 to TRBJ1-4; D remains ambiguous. The length of the CDR3 is 14 residues. Trimming took 3 bases from V and 0 from J, leaving 5 bases between them. The CDR3 sequence: CASSFQATNEKLFF. The CDR3 bases are TGTGCCAGCAGTTTTCAGGCAACTAATGAAAAACTGTTTTTT.

The chain couples TRBV5-4 to TRBJ2-3; 10 nucleotides match TRBD2. V shed 0 bases and J 4 bases; nucleotides not matched to a gene: 8. Germline V gene lookup returns CDR1 SGHNT and CDR2 YYREEE (reference sequence). This CDR3 comprises 17 residues. CDR3 residues: CASSLGASGSGSDTQYF. The CDR3 DNA reads TGTGCCAGCAGCTTGGGGGCTAGCGGGAGTGGGTCAGATACGCAGTATTTT.